These 20 T cell receptor beta chains came from one sample sequenced in a study of shared clonotypes between healthy human individuals (dated by TCRdb to about 2020). CD8 naive samples were obtained by positive selection for CCR7 among CD45RO-negative cells, yielding a CD45RA+CCR7+ population from which TemRA cells were excluded. The library came from the immunoSEQ multiplex PCR assay. TCRdb mirrors the immuneACCESS table, restricted to in-frame sequences. Some clones are absent from its copies; in checked studies, under half trace to an unresolved V gene, and the reason for the others is unknown. For this sample the table gives around 700,000 clones, of which 92% were detected only once. Roughly 24% of the sample belongs to the ten largest clones. Source material: naive CD8+ T cells sorted from blood. Read against the paper, the sample's cell subset or site label means: CD45RA+CCR7+. The source is a man aged 25 to 45 in good health.

This sequence joins TRBV27 and TRBJ1-3; D may be TRBD1 (6 bases). The CDR3 has 15 amino acids. Looked up from germline, CDR1 is MNHEY and CDR2 is SMNVEV (reference sequence). Between the trimmed V and J ends, which lost 0 bases and 1 base, there was a span of 7 bases. As DNA, the CDR3 is TGTGCCAGCAGTTTATCGGGGACATCTGGAAACACCATATATTTT. As protein: CASSLSGTSGNTIYF.

V and J are TRBV7-9 and TRBJ2-5; D is perhaps TRBD2 (7 bases). This CDR3 region has 14 residues. The V end was cut by 5 bases, the J end by 3 bases, with 13 bases between. Germline V CDR1 and CDR2: SEHNR, FQNEAQ (reference sequence). Written as DNA, the CDR3 is TGTGCCAGCAGCCTTGGGGGGGCAAAAGAGACCCAGTACTTC. Translation gives CASSLGGAKETQYF. Combining the CDR3 with reference TRBV7-9 and TRBJ2-5 gives the whole variable domain DTGVSQNPRHKITKRGQNVTFRCDPISEHNRLYWYRQTLGQGPEFLTYFQNEAQLEKSRLLSDRFSAERPKGSFSTLEIQRTEQGDSAMYLCASSLGGAKETQYFGPGTRLLVL.

The V call is TRBV7-6, the J call TRBJ2-7; D not certain. The CDR3 runs 17 residues. Trimming took off 1 base at V and 0 bases at J, with 16 bases between the two ends. Germline V lookup: CDR1 SGHVS, CDR2 FNYEAQ. The CDR3 coding sequence is TGTGCCAGCAGCTTAGGACCCCAAGACTTCAGCTCCTACGAGCAGTACTTC. This sequence encodes CASSLGPQDFSSYEQYF.

Notes on this clone: Other DNA sequences of this sample code for an identical CDR3. This sequence joins TRBV7-2 and TRBJ2-7; 9 bases are shared with TRBD1. The CDR3 has 14 amino acids. CDR1 and CDR2 from the germline V gene are SGHTA and FQGNSA. With V trimmed by 5 bases and J by 2 bases, 4 bases remained unmatched. The CDR3 loop reads CASSRTGATYEQYF. DNA for the CDR3: TGTGCCAGCAGCAGGACAGGGGCTACCTACGAGCAGTACTTC. Supplemented by reference TRBV7-2 and TRBJ2-7, the full variable domain reads GAGVSQSPSNKVTEKGKDVELRCDPISGHTALYWYRQSLGQGLEFLIYFQGNSAPDKSGLPSDRFSAERTGGSVSTLTIQRTQQEDSAVYLCASSRTGATYEQYFGPGTRLTVT.

This chain links TRBV5-1 with TRBJ2-3; D gene uncertain. Germline V lookup: CDR1 SGHRS, CDR2 YFSETQ. This CDR3 contains 14 residues. Trimming shortened V by 4 bases and J by 1 base, and 10 bases separated the two germline ends. CDR3 region: CASSTGPGTDTQYF. CDR3 coding DNA: TGCGCCAGCAGCACCGGACCCGGCACAGATACGCAGTATTTT. Full variable domain (remainder filled in from reference TRBV5-1 and TRBJ2-3): KAGVTQTPRYLIKTRGQQVTLSCSPISGHRSVSWYQQTPGQGLQFLFEYFSETQRNKGNFPGRFSGRQFSNSRSEMNVSTLELGDSALYLCASSTGPGTDTQYFGPGTRLTVL.

The chain combines TRBV6-5 with TRBJ2-1, with D possibly being TRBD1 (6 bases). The CDR3 extends over 16 amino acids. Trimming took 2 bases from V and 0 from J, leaving 11 bases between them. Germline CDR1 MNHEY, CDR2 SVGAGI. In nucleotides, the CDR3 is TGTGCCAGCAGTTACCGGACAGCTAGCTCCTACAATGAGCAGTTCTTC. Protein product: CASSYRTASSYNEQFF.

The chain is built from TRBV7-3 and TRBJ2-3; 7 bases map to TRBD2. With V trimmed by 2 bases and J by 3 bases, 2 bases remained unmatched. The CDR3 is 14 amino acids. The germline CDR1 and CDR2 sequences are SGHTA and FQGTGA. CDR3 loop: CASSLLGGTDTQYF. Written as DNA, the CDR3 is TGTGCCAGCAGCTTATTGGGAGGGACAGATACGCAGTATTTT.

The chain recombines TRBV27 with TRBJ1-2; 9 bases agree with TRBD1. The CDR3 loop spans 14 amino acids. Trimming at V came to 6 bases and at J to 7 bases, leaving 9 bases not matched to a gene. Germline assignment: CDR1 MNHEY and CDR2 SMNVEV (reference sequence). The CDR3 sequence is CASRHVTGGLGYTF. CDR3 DNA: TGTGCCAGCAGGCACGTCACAGGGGGCCTTGGCTACACCTTC.

This sequence joins TRBV5-6 and TRBJ2-2, with D maybe TRBD2 (5 bases). The CDR3 extends over 16 amino acids. The germline V gene has CDR1 SGHDT and CDR2 YYEEEE. Trimming took off 0 bases at V and 4 bases at J, with 13 bases between the two ends. The CDR3: CASSLAGLGSTGELFF. CDR3 sequence (DNA): TGTGCCAGCAGCTTGGCGGGATTAGGATCCACCGGGGAGCTGTTTTTT.

The V and J genes are TRBV19 and TRBJ2-1; 9 nucleotides agree with TRBD1. Germline assignment: CDR1 LNHDA and CDR2 SQIVND (reference sequence). This CDR3 has 14 residues. V lost 5 bases to trimming and J lost 2 bases; unmatched junction nucleotides: 1. The CDR3 sequence: CASSYRGPYNEQFF. The CDR3 region has the DNA TGTGCCAGTAGTTACAGGGGGCCCTACAATGAGCAGTTCTTC.

The chain has TRBV7-9 and TRBJ2-5, with TRBD2 matching over 8 bases. Germline V gene lookup returns CDR1 SEHNR and CDR2 FQNEAQ (reference sequence). The V gene end was trimmed by 4 bases and the J gene end by 5 bases; junction bases not matched to a gene: 12. The CDR3 is 16 residues long. CDR3: CASSSTEDSSGETQYF. Written as DNA, the CDR3 is TGTGCCAGCAGCTCTACAGAGGACTCTAGCGGGGAGACCCAGTACTTC.

The V gene is TRBV7-9, the J gene TRBJ2-5; D is ambiguous. Germline lookup yields CDR1 SEHNR and CDR2 FQNEAQ (reference sequence). This CDR3 is built from 12 residues. V was clipped by 1 base and J by 9 bases, with 9 bases between them. The CDR3 bases are TGTGCCAGCAGCTTAGATCGATCGTCCCAGTACTTC. Amino acid sequence: CASSLDRSSQYF. Combining the CDR3 with reference TRBV7-9 and TRBJ2-5 gives the whole variable domain DTGVSQNPRHKITKRGQNVTFRCDPISEHNRLYWYRQTLGQGPEFLTYFQNEAQLEKSRLLSDRFSAERPKGSFSTLEIQRTEQGDSAMYLCASSLDRSSQYFGPGTRLLVL.

The J gene is TRBJ2-6, the V gene TRBV15, with a tentative D call TRBD1 (7 bases). Looked up from germline, CDR1 is LNHNV and CDR2 is YYDKDF (reference sequence). The V and J ends lost 4 bases and 0 bases respectively, with 19 bases between them. The CDR3 has 19 amino acids. The chain's CDR3 is CATSTLRQGGDSGANVLTF. CDR3 in DNA: TGTGCCACCAGCACCCTGCGACAGGGAGGAGACTCTGGGGCCAACGTCCTGACTTTC.

This clone was found once. The chain joins TRBV10-2 to TRBJ2-7, with D maybe TRBD2 (6 bases). Germline V CDR1 and CDR2: WSHSY, SAAADI. CDR3 size: 17 residues. The ends were cut back, 0 bases at V and 0 bases at J, with 15 bases in the middle. The CDR3 here is CASSESIKRASSYEQYF. CDR3 DNA: TGCGCCAGCAGTGAGTCGATAAAGCGGGCGTCCTCCTACGAGCAGTACTTC.

The chain recombines TRBV27 with TRBJ2-1; TRBD2 matches 15 bases. The CDR3 extends over 15 amino acids. Looked up from germline, CDR1 is MNHEY and CDR2 is SMNVEV (reference sequence). V gave up 6 bases and J gave up 5 bases; unmatched junction bases: 2. For the CDR3, the DNA is TGTGCCAGCAGCGGACTAGCGGGAGGGGACAATGAGCAGTTCTTC. It encodes CASSGLAGGDNEQFF.

The chain has TRBV30 and TRBJ2-1, with TRBD2 as a possible D gene (5 bases). Trimming took off 2 bases at V and 7 bases at J, with 15 bases between the two ends. This CDR3 is 14 amino acids long. Germline CDR1 is GTSNPN and CDR2 is SVGIG (reference sequence). This chain's CDR3 is CAWSRTPEVNEQFF. DNA of the CDR3: TGTGCCTGGAGTAGGACCCCGGAGGTTAATGAGCAGTTCTTC.

The CDR3 sequence is CASSSPLGQGAYEQYF. DNA for the CDR3: TGTGCCAGCAGTTCCCCCCTTGGACAGGGGGCCTACGAGCAGTACTTC. V is TRBV11-2 and J is TRBJ2-7, with 10 bases aligning to TRBD1. The germline CDR1 and CDR2 sequences are SGHAT and FQNNGV. CDR3 size: 16 residues. V shed 6 bases, J shed 2 bases, and the junction held 10 bases outside the gene matches.

This chain links TRBV7-9 with TRBJ1-4; D is ambiguous. Germline CDR1 reads SEHNR; CDR2 reads FQNEAQ (reference sequence). V lost 10 bases to trimming and J lost 4 bases, with 16 bases between them. The CDR3 has 14 residues. In nucleotides, the CDR3 is TGTGCCACCAAGGAGGGCAGCCTTAATGAAAAACTGTTTTTT. It yields the protein CATKEGSLNEKLFF.

V and J are TRBV6-5 and TRBJ2-7, with TRBD2 as a possible D gene (6 bases). The CDR3 totals 14 residues. The germline V gene has CDR1 MNHEY and CDR2 SVGAGI. V lost 6 bases, J lost 3 bases, and 15 bases lay in between. CDR3 loop: CASRIIADSYEQYF. The CDR3 region has the DNA TGTGCCAGCAGAATAATAGCGGATAGCTACGAGCAGTACTTC.

The chain couples TRBV6-6 to TRBJ2-3; 8 nucleotides line up with TRBD1. V lost 4 bases, J lost 0 bases, and 6 bases stayed unmatched. In germline, CDR1 is MNHNY, CDR2 SVGAGI (reference sequence). The CDR3 spans 16 residues. CDR3 bases: TGTGCCAGCAGTTCCTGGACAGGGTCTAGCACAGATACGCAGTATTTT. Protein sequence: CASSSWTGSSTDTQYF.